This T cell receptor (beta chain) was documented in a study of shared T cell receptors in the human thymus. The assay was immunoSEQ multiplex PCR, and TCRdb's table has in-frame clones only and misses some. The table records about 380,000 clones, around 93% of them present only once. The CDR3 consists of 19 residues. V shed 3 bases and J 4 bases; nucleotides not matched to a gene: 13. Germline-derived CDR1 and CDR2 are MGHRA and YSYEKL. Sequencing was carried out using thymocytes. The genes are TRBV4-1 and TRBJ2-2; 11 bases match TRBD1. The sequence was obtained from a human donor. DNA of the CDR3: TGCGCCAGCAGCCAGCACCCCCCAGCCGGGACAGGGGGCACCGGGGAGCTGTTTTTT. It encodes CASSQHPPAGTGGTGELFF.